These T cell receptor beta chains were read from a single sample in a study of blood T cell repertoires in COVID-19. Some clones are missing from TCRdb's copy, which holds only in-frame ones; the method was immunoSEQ multiplex PCR. The sample yields around 24,000 clones, around 86% seen once. Sample: peripheral blood. The source is a woman older than 75 with acute or convalescent COVID-19. CDR3s include the opening cysteine and the closing phenylalanine or tryptophan. D genes are given only for firm matches. Size tells how often a clone was seen (once, few, many) or the class of an expanded clone, and some rows leave it out.

V gene	clone size	J gene	D gene	CDR3 protein	CDR3 DNA
TRBV30	NA	TRBJ1-5	NA	CAWDTGKDQPQHF	TGTGCCTGGGATACAGGGAAGGATCAGCCCCAGCATTTT
TRBV2	NA	TRBJ1-4	NA	CASSEPGKGELFF	TGTGCCAGCAGTGAGCCAGGGAAGGGCGAACTGTTTTTT
TRBV14	NA	TRBJ2-7	NA	CASSPRRSEQYF	TGTGCCAGCAGCCCTAGGAGAAGCGAGCAGTACTTC
TRBV9	once	TRBJ1-5	NA	CASGRDQPQHF	TGTGCCAGCGGTCGGGATCAGCCCCAGCATTTT
TRBV2	NA	TRBJ1-4	TRBD1	CASSPYTGTVNEKLFF	TGTGCCAGCAGTCCTTATACCGGGACAGTTAATGAAAAACTGTTTTTT
TRBV7-3	NA	TRBJ1-2	NA	CASSPSPDTGGYTF	TGTGCCAGCAGCCCCTCCCCCGATACGGGTGGCTACACCTTC
TRBV11-2	NA	TRBJ2-1	NA	CASSSRINGSYNEQFF	TGTGCCAGCAGCTCCCGGATCAACGGGTCCTACAATGAGCAGTTCTTC
TRBV24-1	NA	TRBJ1-2	TRBD1	CATSSSDRVYGYTF	TGTGCCACCAGTAGTTCGGACAGGGTCTATGGCTACACCTTC
TRBV3-1/TRBV3-2	NA	TRBJ1-1	NA	CASIEVGGTEAFF	TGTGCCAGCATAGAGGTAGGGGGCACTGAAGCTTTCTTT
TRBV24-1	NA	TRBJ2-2	NA	CATSDSRASNTGELFF	TGTGCCACCAGTGATTCCAGGGCATCGAACACCGGGGAGCTGTTTTTT
TRBV11-2	few	TRBJ1-1	NA	CASSLLQGEAFF	TGTGCCAGCAGCTTACTCCAGGGGGAAGCTTTCTTT
TRBV29-1	NA	TRBJ1-2	TRBD1	CSHRTGNGYTF	TGCAGCCACCGGACAGGGAACGGCTACACCTTC
TRBV3-1/TRBV3-2	NA	TRBJ1-4	TRBD1	CASSPRTGGSTNEKLFF	TGTGCCAGCAGCCCCAGGACAGGGGGCTCAACTAATGAAAAACTGTTTTTT
TRBV5-1	NA	TRBJ1-1	TRBD1	CASSWTGLGTEAFF	TGCGCCAGCAGCTGGACAGGGCTCGGCACTGAAGCTTTCTTT
TRBV3-1/TRBV3-2	NA	TRBJ1-1	TRBD1	CASSQGTGAARNTEAFF	TGTGCCAGCAGCCAAGGGACAGGCGCCGCCAGAAACACTGAAGCTTTCTTT
TRBV5-4	NA	TRBJ1-1	NA	CASRPTGRDTEAFF	TGTGCCAGCAGGCCAACAGGGAGGGACACTGAAGCTTTCTTT
TRBV19	NA	TRBJ2-1	TRBD1	CASSTRDRGNEQFF	TGTGCCAGTAGTACCCGGGACAGGGGCAATGAGCAGTTCTTC
TRBV10-3	NA	TRBJ1-2	NA	CAIKGSGDSYGYTF	TGTGCCATCAAGGGTTCGGGGGATAGCTATGGCTACACCTTC
TRBV29-1	few	TRBJ1-2	NA	CSVVIRGRGYTF	TGCAGCGTTGTCATCAGGGGACGAGGCTACACCTTC
TRBV30	NA	TRBJ1-2	TRBD1	CAWAGGTSSYGYTF	TGTGCCTGGGCAGGGGGGACCTCTAGCTATGGCTACACCTTC
TRBV30	NA	TRBJ1-2	NA	CAWSGTYGYTF	TGTGCCTGGAGCGGGACTTATGGCTACACCTTC
TRBV30	NA	TRBJ1-2	TRBD1	CAGTGQGVFNYGYTF	TGTGCCGGGACGGGGCAGGGGGTATTTAACTATGGCTACACCTTC
TRBV6-5	NA	TRBJ1-2	NA	CASSSPRRDSYGYTF	TGTGCCAGCAGTTCGCCCCGGAGGGACTCCTATGGCTACACCTTC
TRBV5-8	NA	TRBJ1-2	TRBD1	CASSLTGGFRGYTF	TGTGCCAGCAGCTTGACAGGGGGCTTTCGTGGCTACACCTTC
TRBV3-1/TRBV3-2	NA	TRBJ2-5	NA	CASSHPGQETQYF	TGTGCCAGCAGCCACCCAGGGCAAGAGACCCAGTACTTC
TRBV30	NA	TRBJ2-7	TRBD2	CAWTLGLAVYEQYF	TGTGCCTGGACCCTAGGACTAGCGGTCTACGAGCAGTACTTC
TRBV7-9	NA	TRBJ1-1	NA	CASSSHGGPNTEAFF	TGTGCCAGCAGCTCCCACGGGGGACCGAACACTGAAGCTTTCTTT
TRBV19	few	TRBJ2-1	TRBD2	CASKLAGGYNEQFF	TGTGCCAGTAAGCTAGCGGGAGGGTACAATGAGCAGTTCTTC
TRBV24-1	NA	TRBJ2-3	NA	CASSEGSYGTDTQYF	TGTGCCTCTTCCGAGGGCAGTTACGGCACAGATACGCAGTATTTT
TRBV7-2	NA	TRBJ2-7	TRBD1	CASSTTGIDYEQYF	TGTGCCAGCAGCACGACAGGGATCGACTACGAGCAGTACTTC
TRBV28	many	TRBJ2-7	NA	CATLALNSYEQYF	TGTGCCACCCTTGCATTGAACAGCTACGAGCAGTACTTC
TRBV9	NA	TRBJ1-2	TRBD1	CASRGTGAYGYTF	TGTGCCAGCCGGGGGACAGGGGCCTATGGCTACACCTTC
TRBV7-3	NA	TRBJ2-2	NA	CASSPFASVTGELFF	TGTGCCAGCAGCCCCTTCGCTAGCGTCACCGGGGAGCTGTTTTTT
TRBV7-2	NA	TRBJ2-5	NA	CASTAGGRETQYF	TGTGCCAGCACCGCTGGGGGGAGAGAGACCCAGTACTTC
TRBV5-6	NA	TRBJ1-2	TRBD1	CASSFGTGSLGGGYTF	TGTGCCAGCAGCTTCGGGACAGGGAGCCTAGGGGGTGGCTACACCTTC
TRBV4-1	NA	TRBJ1-3	NA	CASSQDPTGFRGNTIYF	TGCGCCAGCAGCCAAGACCCTACAGGGTTTAGAGGAAACACCATATATTTT
TRBV5-6	NA	TRBJ1-2	NA	CASSPGQRSYGYTF	TGTGCCAGCAGCCCCGGACAGAGAAGCTATGGCTACACCTTC
TRBV9	NA	TRBJ2-7	NA	CASSVEEGPAYEQYF	TGTGCCAGCAGCGTAGAAGAGGGCCCCGCCTACGAGCAGTACTTC
TRBV12-3/TRBV12-4	NA	TRBJ1-1	TRBD1	CASSLTGDTEAFF	TGTGCCAGCAGTTTAACAGGGGACACTGAAGCTTTCTTT
TRBV5-1	few	TRBJ1-2	NA	CASSLDTYEQYGYTF	TGCGCCAGCAGCTTAGACACGTATGAACAGTATGGCTACACCTTC
TRBV2	NA	TRBJ1-4	NA	CASSEKDGRAQKLFF	TGTGCCAGCAGTGAGAAGGACGGGAGGGCCCAAAAACTGTTTTTT
TRBV6-6	few	TRBJ1-1	NA	CASSRDGGRGEAFF	TGTGCCAGCAGTCGGGACGGCGGGCGGGGTGAAGCTTTCTTT
TRBV11-3	NA	TRBJ2-1	TRBD2	CATKGGRAYNEQFF	TGTGCCACCAAGGGAGGGCGGGCCTACAATGAGCAGTTCTTC
TRBV2	NA	TRBJ1-1	NA	CASSGGGMNTEAFF	TGTGCCAGCAGTGGCGGGGGAATGAACACTGAAGCTTTCTTT
TRBV5-1	NA	TRBJ2-2	TRBD1	CASSWDRQGSGELFF	TGCGCCAGCAGCTGGGACCGACAGGGCTCCGGGGAGCTGTTTTTT
TRBV18	NA	TRBJ1-2	TRBD1	CASSPGTGYGYTF	TGTGCCAGCTCACCAGGGACAGGTTATGGCTACACCTTC
TRBV19	NA	TRBJ2-7	TRBD2	CASSIERENLEQYF	TGTGCCAGTAGTATAGAGCGGGAGAACTTGGAGCAGTACTTC
TRBV5-4	NA	TRBJ1-5	NA	CASSFWGDNQPQHF	TGTGCCAGCAGCTTCTGGGGCGACAATCAGCCCCAGCATTTT
TRBV7-2	NA	TRBJ2-3	NA	CASSFWGADTQYF	TGTGCCAGCAGCTTTTGGGGAGCGGATACGCAGTATTTT
TRBV18	once	TRBJ2-2	NA	CASSPRGTLNTGELFF	TGTGCCAGCTCACCACGCGGAACCTTAAACACCGGGGAGCTGTTTTTT
TRBV9	NA	TRBJ1-3	TRBD1	CASSARTGPSSGNTIYF	TGTGCCAGCAGCGCGAGGACAGGCCCGAGCTCTGGAAACACCATATATTTT
TRBV12-5	NA	TRBJ2-1	NA	CASGLVLFIYEQFF	TGTGCTAGTGGTTTGGTACTATTTATCTATGAGCAGTTCTTC
TRBV6-5	NA	TRBJ1-3	NA	CASKERGRAGNTIYF	TGTGCCAGCAAAGAAAGAGGCAGGGCCGGAAACACCATATATTTT